A selection of T cell receptor beta chains follows, all from one sample in a study of T cell repertoires in cytomegalovirus infection. Their specific antigens are unknown. MiXCR, applied by TCRdb to the reads, yields one record per CDR3 protein. Among some 350,000 distinct CDR3 sequences listed, roughly 34% were seen once. Material: cultured PBMCs, obtained from culture after CMV antigen stimulation. These receptors came from a human donor in good health (CMV status not recorded). Some clones in this sample may be carry-over from other donors' samples. Each CDR3 is given with its conserved first and last residue. A D gene is named only where the DNA matches it firmly. Where a row states a size, it is once, few, many or the class of an expanded clone; other rows omit it.

CDR3 protein: CASSPRKEFYNEQFF; CDR3 DNA: TGTGCCAGCAGCCCTAGGAAAGAGTTCTACAATGAGCAGTTCTTC; V gene: TRBV5-4; D gene: -; clone size: few; J gene: TRBJ2-1
CDR3 protein: CASSYGTSDLETQYF; CDR3 DNA: TGCGCCAGCAGCTACGGGACTAGCGACCTCGAGACCCAGTACTTC; V gene: TRBV5-1; D gene: TRBD2; clone size: -; J gene: TRBJ2-5
CDR3 protein: CASSLEAPGGSYEQYF; CDR3 DNA: TGTGCCAGCAGCTTAGAGGCGCCAGGGGGCAGCTACGAGCAGTACTTC; V gene: TRBV7-2; D gene: TRBD1; clone size: few; J gene: TRBJ2-7
CDR3 protein: CASSSDMGSYEQYF; CDR3 DNA: TGTGCCAGCAGCTCCGATATGGGGTCCTACGAGCAGTACTTC; V gene: TRBV7-2; D gene: -; clone size: -; J gene: TRBJ2-7
CDR3 protein: CARELQGSYEQYF; CDR3 DNA: TGTGCCAGGGAACTACAGGGCTCCTACGAGCAGTACTTC; V gene: TRBV6-4; D gene: -; clone size: -; J gene: TRBJ2-7
CDR3 protein: CASSQVGRIAKNIQYF; CDR3 DNA: TGCGCCAGCAGCCAAGTGGGGAGGATAGCCAAAAACATTCAGTACTTC; V gene: TRBV4-1; D gene: -; clone size: -; J gene: TRBJ2-4
CDR3 protein: CASKVSGGNTEAFF; CDR3 DNA: TGTGCCAGCAAAGTCAGTGGGGGAAACACTGAAGCTTTCTTT; V gene: TRBV6-1; D gene: -; clone size: -; J gene: TRBJ1-1
CDR3 protein: CASSKSPGLNTEAFF; CDR3 DNA: TGTGCCAGCAGCAAAAGTCCCGGGTTGAACACTGAAGCTTTCTTT; V gene: TRBV7-2; D gene: -; clone size: many; J gene: TRBJ1-1
CDR3 protein: CASSPRHSGFVEDEQYF; CDR3 DNA: TGTGCCAGCAGCCCGAGACATTCAGGGTTCGTAGAGGACGAGCAGTACTTC; V gene: TRBV27; D gene: -; clone size: -; J gene: TRBJ2-7
CDR3 protein: CASSLEGNTIYF; CDR3 DNA: TGTGCCAGCAGCTTAGAAGGAAACACCATATATTTT; V gene: TRBV7-8; D gene: -; clone size: many; J gene: TRBJ1-3
CDR3 protein: CASTGGAYNSPLHF; CDR3 DNA: TGTGCCAGCACGGGGGGCGCCTATAATTCACCCCTCCACTTT; V gene: TRBV14; D gene: -; clone size: -; J gene: TRBJ1-6
CDR3 protein: CASSTGTSGRLGEQFF; CDR3 DNA: TGTGCCAGCAGCACCGGGACTAGCGGGAGACTAGGTGAGCAGTTCTTC; V gene: TRBV6-2/TRBV6-3; D gene: TRBD2; clone size: -; J gene: TRBJ2-1
CDR3 protein: CASRETGVDEKLFF; CDR3 DNA: TGTGCCAGTAGGGAAACAGGGGTGGATGAAAAACTGTTTTTT; V gene: TRBV19; D gene: TRBD1; clone size: few; J gene: TRBJ1-4
CDR3 protein: CASSWTGSSYEQYF; CDR3 DNA: TGTGCCAGCAGCTGGACGGGAAGCTCCTACGAGCAGTACTTC; V gene: TRBV7-9; D gene: -; clone size: -; J gene: TRBJ2-7
CDR3 protein: CASGDYYNEQFF; CDR3 DNA: TGTGCCAGCGGGGACTATTACAATGAGCAGTTCTTC; V gene: TRBV6-2/TRBV6-3; D gene: TRBD2; clone size: -; J gene: TRBJ2-1
CDR3 protein: CSVVGTSGTLSAEQFF; CDR3 DNA: TGCAGCGTTGTCGGGACTAGCGGGACCCTATCTGCCGAGCAGTTCTTC; V gene: TRBV29-1; D gene: TRBD2; clone size: -; J gene: TRBJ2-1
CDR3 protein: CASSARDSGSPLHF; CDR3 DNA: TGTGCCAGTAGTGCCCGGGACAGTGGATCACCCCTCCACTTT; V gene: TRBV19; D gene: TRBD1; clone size: -; J gene: TRBJ1-6
CDR3 protein: CASSFGQGHNEQYF; CDR3 DNA: TGTGCCAGCAGCTTCGGACAGGGGCACAACGAGCAGTACTTC; V gene: TRBV7-6; D gene: TRBD1; clone size: few; J gene: TRBJ2-7
CDR3 protein: CASSLVFTLAGGGGSSDTQYF; CDR3 DNA: TGTGCCAGCAGCTTAGTTTTCACACTAGCGGGAGGCGGGGGTTCGTCGGATACGCAGTATTTT; V gene: TRBV11-2; D gene: TRBD2; clone size: few; J gene: TRBJ2-3
CDR3 protein: CASSLGQSTDTQYF; CDR3 DNA: TGTGCCAGCAGCTTAGGACAGAGCACAGATACGCAGTATTTT; V gene: TRBV7-2; D gene: -; clone size: many; J gene: TRBJ2-3
CDR3 protein: CASSPRVGALYGYTF; CDR3 DNA: TGTGCCAGCAGCCCCCGGGTAGGGGCCCTATATGGCTACACCTTC; V gene: TRBV7-2; D gene: -; clone size: many; J gene: TRBJ1-2
CDR3 protein: CASSFQTSGRNINYGYTF; CDR3 DNA: TGTGCCAGCAGCTTCCAAACCTCGGGACGGAACATTAACTATGGCTACACCTTC; V gene: TRBV7-2; D gene: -; clone size: medium-sized; J gene: TRBJ1-2
CDR3 protein: CASSVGTDTQYF; CDR3 DNA: TGTGCCAGCAGCGTAGGTACAGATACGCAGTATTTT; V gene: TRBV9; D gene: -; clone size: -; J gene: TRBJ2-3
CDR3 protein: CASSLSWRNYGYTF; CDR3 DNA: TGTGCCAGCAGTTTATCTTGGCGGAACTATGGCTACACCTTC; V gene: TRBV12-3/TRBV12-4; D gene: -; clone size: -; J gene: TRBJ1-2
CDR3 protein: CASSSRPGPDNEQFF; CDR3 DNA: TGTGCCAGCAGCTCCAGGCCAGGGCCAGACAATGAGCAGTTCTTC; V gene: TRBV11-2; D gene: -; clone size: few; J gene: TRBJ2-1
CDR3 protein: CASSQAGPEKLFF; CDR3 DNA: TGCGCCAGCAGCCAAGCGGGGCCAGAGAAACTGTTTTTT; V gene: TRBV4-1; D gene: -; clone size: -; J gene: TRBJ1-4
CDR3 protein: CASSRDRADGYTF; CDR3 DNA: TGTGCCAGTAGTAGGGACAGGGCGGATGGCTACACCTTC; V gene: TRBV19; D gene: TRBD1; clone size: -; J gene: TRBJ1-2
CDR3 protein: CASSLWDRRDTGELFF; CDR3 DNA: TGTGCCAGCAGCTTATGGGACAGGAGAGACACCGGGGAGCTGTTTTTT; V gene: TRBV7-9; D gene: TRBD1; clone size: -; J gene: TRBJ2-2
CDR3 protein: CASSLGTGGQPQHF; CDR3 DNA: TGCGCCAGCAGCTTGGGGACAGGGGGCCAGCCCCAGCATTTT; V gene: TRBV5-1; D gene: TRBD1; clone size: many; J gene: TRBJ1-5
CDR3 protein: CASSLVATRGAPDTQYF; CDR3 DNA: TGTGCCAGCAGCTTAGTAGCCACTCGAGGGGCTCCGGATACGCAGTATTTT; V gene: TRBV7-8; D gene: -; clone size: many; J gene: TRBJ2-3
CDR3 protein: CASSPPWGVSSGISYNEQFF; CDR3 DNA: TGTGCCAGCTCACCACCTTGGGGTGTAAGTAGCGGGATCTCCTACAATGAGCAGTTCTTC; V gene: TRBV18; D gene: TRBD2; clone size: many; J gene: TRBJ2-1
CDR3 protein: CAISHPTGANTEAFF; CDR3 DNA: TGTGCCATCAGCCATCCTACAGGGGCGAACACTGAAGCTTTCTTT; V gene: TRBV10-3; D gene: TRBD1; clone size: -; J gene: TRBJ1-1
CDR3 protein: CASSPRREEGSRLAGRTDTQYF; CDR3 DNA: TGTGCCAGCAGCCCCCGGCGAGAGGAGGGCAGCCGACTAGCGGGGCGCACAGATACGCAGTATTTT; V gene: TRBV7-2; D gene: TRBD2; clone size: -; J gene: TRBJ2-3
CDR3 protein: CASSLEFSTEAFF; CDR3 DNA: TGTGCCAGCAGCTTAGAGTTTAGCACTGAAGCTTTCTTT; V gene: TRBV7-9; D gene: -; clone size: once; J gene: TRBJ1-1
CDR3 protein: CASSSAVGYNEQFF; CDR3 DNA: TGTGCCAGCAGTTCCGCCGTGGGGTACAATGAGCAGTTCTTC; V gene: TRBV27; D gene: -; clone size: -; J gene: TRBJ2-1